These T cell receptor beta chains were read from a single sample in a study of cytomegalovirus exposure and HLA in healthy donors. Using immunoSEQ multiplex PCR, the repertoire was profiled, and TCRdb retains in-frame clones only, with some absent. The repertoire holds some 87,000 clones, roughly 84% seen once, with approximately 2.6% in the top ten. Sequencing used PBMCs. These receptors were obtained from a man aged 25 to 40 in good health and CMV-seronegative. CDR3s include the opening cysteine and the closing phenylalanine or tryptophan. Each record gives: J gene, clone size, D gene, V gene, CDR3 protein, CDR3 DNA. D genes are given only for firm matches. Where a row states a size, it is once, few, many or the class of an expanded clone; other rows omit it.

J gene: TRBJ1-4
clone size: -
D gene: -
V gene: TRBV7-2
CDR3 protein: CASTGGGDGEKLFF
CDR3 DNA: TGTGCCAGCACCGGAGGAGGGGATGGTGAAAAACTGTTTTTT

J gene: TRBJ2-2
clone size: once
D gene: -
V gene: TRBV4-2
CDR3 protein: CASSQVRGRNTGELFF
CDR3 DNA: TGTGCCAGCAGCCAAGTCAGGGGCCGGAACACCGGGGAGCTGTTTTTT

J gene: TRBJ1-4
clone size: few
D gene: -
V gene: TRBV18
CDR3 protein: CASSPQGGGGEKLFF
CDR3 DNA: TGTGCCAGCTCACCACAAGGAGGAGGAGGCGAAAAACTGTTTTTT

J gene: TRBJ1-1
clone size: -
D gene: TRBD1
V gene: TRBV9
CDR3 protein: CASSPSDRTNTEAFF
CDR3 DNA: TGTGCCAGCAGCCCTTCGGACAGGACGAACACTGAAGCTTTCTTT

J gene: TRBJ1-4
clone size: -
D gene: -
V gene: TRBV25-1
CDR3 protein: CASSEWGGHEKLFF
CDR3 DNA: TGTGCCAGCAGTGAATGGGGGGGCCATGAAAAACTGTTTTTT

J gene: TRBJ2-3
clone size: -
D gene: TRBD2
V gene: TRBV7-8
CDR3 protein: CASSLAGTSGEGTDTQYF
CDR3 DNA: TGTGCCAGCAGCTTAGCCGGGACTAGCGGGGAGGGCACAGATACGCAGTATTTT

J gene: TRBJ2-2
clone size: -
D gene: TRBD2
V gene: TRBV6-6
CDR3 protein: CASSSTSGEGGELFF
CDR3 DNA: TGTGCCAGCAGTTCGACTAGCGGGGAAGGCGGGGAGCTGTTTTTT

J gene: TRBJ2-7
clone size: -
D gene: -
V gene: TRBV13
CDR3 protein: CASSLGETRPYEQYF
CDR3 DNA: TGTGCCAGCAGCTTAGGTGAAACTCGCCCCTACGAGCAGTACTTC

J gene: TRBJ1-6
clone size: few
D gene: TRBD1
V gene: TRBV5-1
CDR3 protein: CASSGMTGKGSPLHF
CDR3 DNA: TGCGCCAGCAGCGGAATGACAGGGAAAGGCTCACCCCTCCACTTT

J gene: TRBJ1-1
clone size: -
D gene: -
V gene: TRBV11-3
CDR3 protein: CASSLNWGNTEAFF
CDR3 DNA: TGTGCCAGCAGCTTAAATTGGGGCAACACTGAAGCTTTCTTT

J gene: TRBJ1-5
clone size: -
D gene: -
V gene: TRBV5-4
CDR3 protein: CASSNGTRNQPQHF
CDR3 DNA: TGTGCCAGCAGCAACGGGACAAGAAATCAGCCCCAGCATTTT

J gene: TRBJ2-7
clone size: -
D gene: -
V gene: TRBV4-3
CDR3 protein: CASSQYPKGSYEQYF
CDR3 DNA: TGCGCCAGCAGCCAATACCCCAAGGGGTCCTACGAGCAGTACTTC

J gene: TRBJ1-2
clone size: -
D gene: -
V gene: TRBV10-3
CDR3 protein: CAISDSQNYGYTF
CDR3 DNA: TGTGCCATCAGTGACTCCCAGAACTATGGCTACACCTTC

J gene: TRBJ2-5
clone size: -
D gene: TRBD1
V gene: TRBV14
CDR3 protein: CASRRQGVLETQYF
CDR3 DNA: TGTGCCAGCAGACGACAGGGGGTCTTAGAGACCCAGTACTTC

J gene: TRBJ1-5
clone size: -
D gene: TRBD1
V gene: TRBV2
CDR3 protein: CASTPSGQPNQPQHF
CDR3 DNA: TGTGCCAGCACCCCATCGGGACAGCCCAATCAGCCCCAGCATTTT

J gene: TRBJ1-5
clone size: -
D gene: -
V gene: TRBV5-1
CDR3 protein: CASSLGETLGNQPQHF
CDR3 DNA: TGCGCCAGCAGCTTGGGAGAAACCTTAGGCAATCAGCCCCAGCATTTT